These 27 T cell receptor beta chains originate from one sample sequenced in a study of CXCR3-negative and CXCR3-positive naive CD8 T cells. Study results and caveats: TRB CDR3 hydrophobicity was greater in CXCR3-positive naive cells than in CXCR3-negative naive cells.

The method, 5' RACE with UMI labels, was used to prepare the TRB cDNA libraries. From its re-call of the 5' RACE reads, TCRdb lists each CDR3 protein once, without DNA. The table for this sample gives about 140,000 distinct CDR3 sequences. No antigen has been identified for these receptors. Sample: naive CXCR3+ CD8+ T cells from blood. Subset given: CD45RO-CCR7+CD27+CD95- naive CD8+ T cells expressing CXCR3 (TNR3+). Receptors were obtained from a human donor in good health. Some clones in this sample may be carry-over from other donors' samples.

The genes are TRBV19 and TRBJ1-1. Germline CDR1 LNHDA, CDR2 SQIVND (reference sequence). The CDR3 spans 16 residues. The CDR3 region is CASSIGQGSGNTEAFF.

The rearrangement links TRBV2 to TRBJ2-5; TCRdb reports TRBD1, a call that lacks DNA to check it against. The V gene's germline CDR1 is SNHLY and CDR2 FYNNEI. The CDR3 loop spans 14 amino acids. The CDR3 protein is CASSYQGAGETQYF.

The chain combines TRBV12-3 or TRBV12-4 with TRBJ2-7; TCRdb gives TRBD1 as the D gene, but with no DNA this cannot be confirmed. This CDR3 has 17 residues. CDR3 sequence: CASSLSFRGLSHYEQYF.

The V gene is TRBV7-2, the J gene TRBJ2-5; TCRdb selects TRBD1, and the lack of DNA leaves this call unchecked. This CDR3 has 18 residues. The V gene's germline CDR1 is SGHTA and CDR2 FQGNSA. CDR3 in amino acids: CASSLTLLTGGPGETQYF.

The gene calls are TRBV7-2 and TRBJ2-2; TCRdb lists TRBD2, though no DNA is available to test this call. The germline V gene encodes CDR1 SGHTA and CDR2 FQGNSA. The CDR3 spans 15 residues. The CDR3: CASSLFGGDTGELFF.

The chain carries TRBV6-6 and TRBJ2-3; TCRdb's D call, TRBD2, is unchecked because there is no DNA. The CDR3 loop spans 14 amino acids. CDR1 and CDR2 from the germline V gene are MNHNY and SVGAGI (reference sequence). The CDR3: CASSPVGEDDTQYF.

The CDR3 reads CASSLANVGEQYF. The V gene is TRBV7-9, the J gene TRBJ2-7. Per the germline V gene, CDR1 is SEHNR and CDR2 is FQNEAQ (reference sequence). This CDR3 contains 13 residues.

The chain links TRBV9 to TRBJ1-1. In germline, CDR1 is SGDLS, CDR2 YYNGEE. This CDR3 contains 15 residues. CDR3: CASSPHPGPNTEAFF.

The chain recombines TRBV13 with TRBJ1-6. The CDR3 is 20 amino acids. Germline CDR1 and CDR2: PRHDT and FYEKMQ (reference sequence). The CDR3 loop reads CASSLRLYGEARKENSPLHF.

CDR3 residues: CASSGKGLAGFRNEQFF. The chain links TRBV2 to TRBJ2-1; TCRdb reports TRBD2, a call that lacks DNA to check it against. Germline CDR1 SNHLY, CDR2 FYNNEI. The CDR3 totals 17 residues.

CDR3 loop: CSVALGGYGDEQFF. The chain joins TRBV29-1 to TRBJ2-1; TCRdb selects TRBD1, and the lack of DNA leaves this call unchecked. Germline V gene data show CDR1 as SQVTM and CDR2 as ANQGSEA. This CDR3 spans 14 amino acids.

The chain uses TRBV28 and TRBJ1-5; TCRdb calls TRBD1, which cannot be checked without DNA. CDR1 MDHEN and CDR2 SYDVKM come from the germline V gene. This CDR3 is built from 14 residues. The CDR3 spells CASSLRGSNQPQHF.

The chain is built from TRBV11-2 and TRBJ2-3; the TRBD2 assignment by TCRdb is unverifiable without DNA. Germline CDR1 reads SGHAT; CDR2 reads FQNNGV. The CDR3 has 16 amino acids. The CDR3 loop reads CASSFFGSLGADTQYF.

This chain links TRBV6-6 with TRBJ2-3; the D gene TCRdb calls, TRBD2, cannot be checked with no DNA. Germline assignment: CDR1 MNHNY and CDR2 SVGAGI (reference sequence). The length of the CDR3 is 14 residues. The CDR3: CASSYFGGSDTQYF.

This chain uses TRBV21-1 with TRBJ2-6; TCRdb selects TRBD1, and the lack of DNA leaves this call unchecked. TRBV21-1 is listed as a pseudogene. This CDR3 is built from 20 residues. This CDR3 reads CASSALTDREGSSGANVLTF.

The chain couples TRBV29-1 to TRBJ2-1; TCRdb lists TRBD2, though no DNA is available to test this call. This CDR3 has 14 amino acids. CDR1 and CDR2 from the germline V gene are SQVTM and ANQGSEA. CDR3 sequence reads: CSVGPTAYDNEQFF.

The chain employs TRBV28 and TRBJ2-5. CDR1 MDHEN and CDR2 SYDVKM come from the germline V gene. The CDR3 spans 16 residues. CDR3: CASSLEGFAEQETQYF.

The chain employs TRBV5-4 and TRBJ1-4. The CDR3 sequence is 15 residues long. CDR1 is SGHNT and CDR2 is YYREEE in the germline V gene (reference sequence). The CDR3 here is CASSSLGRPNEKLFF.

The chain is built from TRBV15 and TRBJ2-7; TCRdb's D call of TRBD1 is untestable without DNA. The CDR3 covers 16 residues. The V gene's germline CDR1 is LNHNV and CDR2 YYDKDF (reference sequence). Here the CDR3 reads CATSRDLGVSSYEQYF.

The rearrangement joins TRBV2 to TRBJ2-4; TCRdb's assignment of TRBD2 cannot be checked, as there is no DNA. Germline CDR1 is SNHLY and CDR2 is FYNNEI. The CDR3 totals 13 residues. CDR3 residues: CASRVGLRNILYF. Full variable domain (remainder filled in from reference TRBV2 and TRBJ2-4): EPEVTQTPSHQVTQMGQEVILRCVPISNHLYFYWYRQILGQKVEFLVSFYNNEISEKSEIFDDQFSVERPDGSNFTLKIRSTKLEDSAMYFCASRVGLRNILYFGAGTRLSVL.

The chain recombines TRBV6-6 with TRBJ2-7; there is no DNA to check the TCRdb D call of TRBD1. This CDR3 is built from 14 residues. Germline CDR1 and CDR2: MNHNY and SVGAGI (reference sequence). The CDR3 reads CASRDRGPHYEQYF.

The CDR3 sequence: CASSLEAPIAFF. J is TRBJ1-1 and V is TRBV7-2. Germline lookup yields CDR1 SGHTA and CDR2 FQGNSA. There are 12 residues in the CDR3.

The CDR3 reads CASSQDRQFAYEQYF. The J gene is TRBJ2-7, the V gene TRBV3-1. The CDR3 sequence is 15 residues long. Germline loops: CDR1 LGHDT, CDR2 YNNKEL (reference sequence).

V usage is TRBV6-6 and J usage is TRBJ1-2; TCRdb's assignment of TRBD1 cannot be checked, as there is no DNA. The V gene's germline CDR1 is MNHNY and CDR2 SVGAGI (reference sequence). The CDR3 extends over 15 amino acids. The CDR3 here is CASSSRGEWNYGYTF.

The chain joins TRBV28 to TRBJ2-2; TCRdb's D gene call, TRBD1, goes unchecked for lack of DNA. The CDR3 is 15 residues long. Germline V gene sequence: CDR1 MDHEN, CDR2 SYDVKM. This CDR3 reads CASTPDGQNTGELFF.

The CDR3: CASTPGLASDTQYF. The chain recombines TRBV12-3 or TRBV12-4 with TRBJ2-3; TCRdb picks TRBD1, but there is no DNA to check that call. The CDR3 has 14 amino acids.

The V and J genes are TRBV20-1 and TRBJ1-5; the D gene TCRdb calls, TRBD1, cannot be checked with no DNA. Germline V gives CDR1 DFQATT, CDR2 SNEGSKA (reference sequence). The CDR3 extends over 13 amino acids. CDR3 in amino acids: CSARPGGGQPQHF.